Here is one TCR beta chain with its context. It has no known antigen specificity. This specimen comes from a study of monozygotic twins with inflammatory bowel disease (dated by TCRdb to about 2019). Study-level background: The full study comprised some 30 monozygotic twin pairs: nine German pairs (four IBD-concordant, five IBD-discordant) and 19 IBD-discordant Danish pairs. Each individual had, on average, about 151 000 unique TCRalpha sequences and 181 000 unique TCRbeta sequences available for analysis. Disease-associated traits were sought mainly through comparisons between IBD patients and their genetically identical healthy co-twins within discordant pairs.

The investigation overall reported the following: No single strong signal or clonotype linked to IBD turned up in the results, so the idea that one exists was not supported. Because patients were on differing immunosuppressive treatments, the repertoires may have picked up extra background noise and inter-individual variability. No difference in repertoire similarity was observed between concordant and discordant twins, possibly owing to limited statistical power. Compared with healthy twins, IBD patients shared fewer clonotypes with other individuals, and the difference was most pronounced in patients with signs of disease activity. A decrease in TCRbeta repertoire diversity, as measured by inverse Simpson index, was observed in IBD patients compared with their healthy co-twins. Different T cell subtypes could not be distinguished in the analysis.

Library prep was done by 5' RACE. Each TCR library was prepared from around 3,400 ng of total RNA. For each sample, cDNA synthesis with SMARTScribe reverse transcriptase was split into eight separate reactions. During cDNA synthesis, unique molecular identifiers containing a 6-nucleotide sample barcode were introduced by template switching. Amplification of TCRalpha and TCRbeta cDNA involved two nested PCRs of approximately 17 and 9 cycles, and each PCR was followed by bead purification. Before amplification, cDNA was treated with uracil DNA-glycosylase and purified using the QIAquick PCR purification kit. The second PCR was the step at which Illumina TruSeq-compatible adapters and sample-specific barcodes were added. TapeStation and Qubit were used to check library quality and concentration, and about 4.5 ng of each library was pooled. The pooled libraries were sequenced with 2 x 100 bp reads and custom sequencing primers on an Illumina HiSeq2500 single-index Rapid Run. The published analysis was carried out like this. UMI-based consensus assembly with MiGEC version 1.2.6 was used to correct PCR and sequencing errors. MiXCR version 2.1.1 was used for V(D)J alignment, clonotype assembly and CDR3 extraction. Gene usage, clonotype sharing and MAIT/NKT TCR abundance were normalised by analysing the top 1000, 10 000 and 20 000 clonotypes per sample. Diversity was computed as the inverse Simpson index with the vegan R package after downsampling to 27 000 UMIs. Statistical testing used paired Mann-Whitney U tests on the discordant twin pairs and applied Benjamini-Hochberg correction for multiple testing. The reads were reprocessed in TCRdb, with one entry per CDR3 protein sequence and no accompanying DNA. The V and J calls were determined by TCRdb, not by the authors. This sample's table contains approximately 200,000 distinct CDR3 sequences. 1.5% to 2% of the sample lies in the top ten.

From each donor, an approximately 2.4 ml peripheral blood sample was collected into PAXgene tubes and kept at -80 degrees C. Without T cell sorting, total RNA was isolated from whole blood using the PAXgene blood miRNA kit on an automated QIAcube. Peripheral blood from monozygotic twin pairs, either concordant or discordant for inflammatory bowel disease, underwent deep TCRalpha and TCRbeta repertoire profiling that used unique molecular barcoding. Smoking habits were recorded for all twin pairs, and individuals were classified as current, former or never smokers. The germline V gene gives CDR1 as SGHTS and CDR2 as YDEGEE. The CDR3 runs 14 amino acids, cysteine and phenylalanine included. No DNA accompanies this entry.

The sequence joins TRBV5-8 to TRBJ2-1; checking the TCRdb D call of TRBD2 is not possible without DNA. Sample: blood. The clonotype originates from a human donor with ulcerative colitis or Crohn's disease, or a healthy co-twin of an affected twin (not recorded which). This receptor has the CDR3 CASRERAGLYEQFF.